The rows below give T cell receptor beta chains drawn from one sample of a study of T cell repertoires in cytomegalovirus infection. No cognate antigen is known for these TCRs. In TCRdb, the reads were re-called with MiXCR into one record per CDR3 protein. Of about 83,000 distinct CDR3 sequences listed, 25% to 30% are singletons. This sample comprised CD8+ T cells from cultured PBMCs, obtained from culture after CMV antigen stimulation. The receptors stem from a human donor in good health (CMV status not recorded). Some clones in this sample may be carry-over from other donors' samples. The CDR3 runs from the conserved cysteine through the conserved F or W. A D gene is named only where the DNA matches it firmly. Rows give clone size only sometimes, using once, few, many, or a class for an expanded clone.

V: TRBV4-1; size: many; D: -; J: TRBJ2-3; DNA: TGCGCCAGCAGCCAAGCGGCCGCTAGCGGCACAGATACGCAGTATTTT; CDR3: CASSQAAASGTDTQYF
V: TRBV12-3/TRBV12-4; size: few; D: -; J: TRBJ2-1; DNA: TGTGCCAGCAGTTCACAGGCCCATGAGCAGTTCTTC; CDR3: CASSSQAHEQFF
V: TRBV5-1; size: few; D: -; J: TRBJ1-2; DNA: TGCGCCAGCAGCTTGGGGGTAGCAAGCTATGGCTACACCTTC; CDR3: CASSLGVASYGYTF
V: TRBV4-2; size: -; D: -; J: TRBJ2-7; DNA: TGTGCCAGCAGCCAAGAGGATGGGGCAGGGGTCTACGAGCAGTACTTC; CDR3: CASSQEDGAGVYEQYF
V: TRBV9; size: -; D: -; J: TRBJ2-5; DNA: TGTGCCAGCAGCGTAGAGTTGACCCCCGAGACCCAGTACTTC; CDR3: CASSVELTPETQYF
V: TRBV13; size: -; D: -; J: TRBJ1-3; DNA: TGTGCCAGCAGCTTAGAGCAGGACCGCTCTGGAAACACCATATATTTT; CDR3: CASSLEQDRSGNTIYF
V: TRBV28; size: -; D: TRBD1; J: TRBJ1-2; DNA: TGTGCCACCACAGGGGGAAGCTATGGCTACACCTTC; CDR3: CATTGGSYGYTF
V: TRBV7-2; size: many; D: TRBD1; J: TRBJ1-4; DNA: TGTGCCAGCAGCGGTCGACAGGGTTTTAATGAAAAACTGTTTTTT; CDR3: CASSGRQGFNEKLFF
V: TRBV10-3; size: -; D: TRBD1; J: TRBJ2-5; DNA: TGTGCCATCAGTGAGACAGGGGGCGGTGAGACCCAGTACTTC; CDR3: CAISETGGGETQYF
V: TRBV7-9; size: -; D: TRBD2; J: TRBJ2-1; DNA: TGTGCCAGCAGCTTCGGACTAGCGGGGAACAATGAGCAGTTCTTC; CDR3: CASSFGLAGNNEQFF
V: TRBV7-8; size: few; D: TRBD2; J: TRBJ2-1; DNA: TGTGCCAGCAGCTTATACAGTAGCGGGGGGGCCGCTGAGCAGTTCTTC; CDR3: CASSLYSSGGAAEQFF
V: TRBV28; size: once; D: -; J: TRBJ1-4; DNA: TGTGCCAGCAGTTTACGGGGAGTCCGATCTAATGAAAAACTGTTTTTT; CDR3: CASSLRGVRSNEKLFF
V: TRBV7-2; size: many; D: TRBD1; J: TRBJ1-5; DNA: TGTGCCAGCAGCCGGACAGGGGCTGGCAATCAGCCCCAGCATTTT; CDR3: CASSRTGAGNQPQHF
V: TRBV20-1; size: -; D: -; J: TRBJ1-1; DNA: TGCAGTGCTTGGGCCGGGGAGAACACTGAAGCTTTCTTT; CDR3: CSAWAGENTEAFF
V: TRBV6-6; size: once; D: -; J: TRBJ1-5; DNA: TGTGCCAGCAGTTGGGGGGATAGCAATCAGCCCCAGCATTTT; CDR3: CASSWGDSNQPQHF
V: TRBV25-1; size: -; D: TRBD1; J: TRBJ1-6; DNA: TGTGCCAGCAGATGGACAGGGGGCCCCAATTCACCCCTCCACTTT; CDR3: CASRWTGGPNSPLHF
V: TRBV7-9; size: -; D: -; J: TRBJ1-1; DNA: TGTGCCAGCAGCTTATCCCCGACGAACACTGAAGCTTTCTTT; CDR3: CASSLSPTNTEAFF
V: TRBV7-2; size: many; D: TRBD2; J: TRBJ2-5; DNA: TGTGCCAGCAGCTTAGTCACTAGCGCAGAGACCCAGTACTTC; CDR3: CASSLVTSAETQYF
V: TRBV6-2/TRBV6-3; size: -; D: -; J: TRBJ1-5; DNA: TGTGACAGCGAGGACCGAGGTGAGAACAATCAGCCCCAGCATTTT; CDR3: CDSEDRGENNQPQHF
V: TRBV6-1; size: many; D: TRBD2; J: TRBJ2-5; DNA: TGTGCCAGCAGTCGGGGGCTAGCGGGGATGGATGAGACCCAGTACTTC; CDR3: CASSRGLAGMDETQYF
V: TRBV7-9; size: many; D: TRBD1; J: TRBJ1-1; DNA: TGTGCCAGCAGCCTTAATTTGGGACAGGAGAACACTGAAGCTTTCTTT; CDR3: CASSLNLGQENTEAFF
V: TRBV6-6; size: -; D: TRBD2; J: TRBJ2-1; DNA: TGTGCCAGCAGTTACCCAAGAGAGCGGGGGGTTTACAATGAGCAGTTCTTC; CDR3: CASSYPRERGVYNEQFF
V: TRBV7-4; size: few; D: TRBD2; J: TRBJ2-7; DNA: TGTGCCAGCTCATGGACTAGCGGGTACGAGCAGTACTTC; CDR3: CASSWTSGYEQYF
V: TRBV6-2/TRBV6-3; size: -; D: -; J: TRBJ2-3; DNA: TGTGCCAGCAGTTTCATCACAGATACGCAGTATTTT; CDR3: CASSFITDTQYF
V: TRBV5-1; size: -; D: -; J: TRBJ1-1; DNA: TGCGCCAGCAGCCCGGTACCGAACACTGAAGCTTTCTTT; CDR3: CASSPVPNTEAFF
V: TRBV24-1; size: -; D: -; J: TRBJ2-3; DNA: TGTGCCACCAGTGCGCTCGACACAGATACGCAGTATTTT; CDR3: CATSALDTDTQYF
V: TRBV12-3/TRBV12-4; size: many; D: TRBD1; J: TRBJ1-4; DNA: TGTGCCAGCAGTCTGGGACAGTCTAATGAAAAACTGTTTTTT; CDR3: CASSLGQSNEKLFF
V: TRBV4-1; size: -; D: -; J: TRBJ2-7; DNA: TGCGCCAGCAGCCTCATACCCAACTACGAGCAGTACTTC; CDR3: CASSLIPNYEQYF
V: TRBV7-9; size: -; D: -; J: TRBJ2-5; DNA: TGTGCCAGCAGGAGAATGGAGTCCCAGTACTTC; CDR3: CASRRMESQYF
V: TRBV6-6; size: -; D: -; J: TRBJ1-1; DNA: TGTGCCAGCAGTTACCCCCTCGGCGGGGAGACTGAAGCTTTCTTT; CDR3: CASSYPLGGETEAFF
V: TRBV11-2; size: -; D: TRBD1; J: TRBJ2-7; DNA: TGTGCCAGCAGTCGACAGGGGATTTCATACGAGCAGTACTTC; CDR3: CASSRQGISYEQYF
V: TRBV15; size: -; D: -; J: TRBJ2-5; DNA: TGTGCCACCAGCAGAGAAGTCGGGGAGACCCAGTACTTC; CDR3: CATSREVGETQYF
V: TRBV7-2; size: -; D: -; J: TRBJ2-3; DNA: TGTGCCAGCAGCCTAGAGGCCGGTGGTAAGCAGTATTTT; CDR3: CASSLEAGGKQYF
V: TRBV15; size: few; D: -; J: TRBJ1-6; DNA: TGTGCCACCAGCAGAGGGGACCGCTCGGATTCACCCCTCCACTTT; CDR3: CATSRGDRSDSPLHF
V: TRBV19; size: -; D: -; J: TRBJ1-1; DNA: TGTGCCAGTAGTATAGCAGGGCAGCAGAATGAAGCTTTCTTT; CDR3: CASSIAGQQNEAFF
V: TRBV20-1; size: few; D: -; J: TRBJ2-3; DNA: TGCAGTGCTAGCGAAGAGACCGCTAGCACAGATACGCAGTATTTT; CDR3: CSASEETASTDTQYF
V: TRBV28; size: few; D: TRBD1; J: TRBJ1-1; DNA: TGTGCCAGCAGTCTCGGGGACAGTTATTACGGCACTGAAGCTTTCTTT; CDR3: CASSLGDSYYGTEAFF
V: TRBV11-2; size: -; D: -; J: TRBJ2-7; DNA: TGTGCCAGCAGCCTCCACGGCGGGCGGGGCTCCGAGCAGTACTTC; CDR3: CASSLHGGRGSEQYF
V: TRBV6-5; size: few; D: -; J: TRBJ2-3; DNA: TGTGCCAGCAGTTACTCTAGCCAGGGTACCAGCCTAAGCACAGATACGCAGTATTTT; CDR3: CASSYSSQGTSLSTDTQYF
V: TRBV19; size: -; D: -; J: TRBJ2-2; DNA: TGTGCCAGTAGTATAGACGGCAGGGGGGCCACCGGGGAGCTGTTTTTT; CDR3: CASSIDGRGATGELFF
V: TRBV7-7; size: -; D: TRBD2; J: TRBJ2-1; DNA: TGTGCCAGCAGCTTAGGCTCTAGCGGGGGCTACAATGAGCAGTTCTTC; CDR3: CASSLGSSGGYNEQFF
V: TRBV5-5; size: -; D: TRBD1; J: TRBJ1-5; DNA: TGTGCCAGCAGCCCGACCGGGACAGGGAGGATTCAGCCCCAGCATTTT; CDR3: CASSPTGTGRIQPQHF
V: TRBV6-6; size: once; D: -; J: TRBJ1-4; DNA: TGTGCCAGCAGTCCTGCGCAATTCAATGAAAAACTGTTTTTT; CDR3: CASSPAQFNEKLFF
V: TRBV28; size: -; D: -; J: TRBJ2-1; DNA: TGTGCCAGCAGTCCGGGGGACAGCTCCTACAATGAGCAGTTCTTC; CDR3: CASSPGDSSYNEQFF
V: TRBV12-3/TRBV12-4; size: -; D: -; J: TRBJ2-3; DNA: TGTGCCAGCAGTGCCTGGGGAGGGGGGTCTAGCACAGATACGCAGTATTTT; CDR3: CASSAWGGGSSTDTQYF
V: TRBV10-3; size: -; D: TRBD1; J: TRBJ1-2; DNA: TGTGCCATCAGTGCGAGACAGGGGGCACAGGGCTACACCTTC; CDR3: CAISARQGAQGYTF
V: TRBV7-8; size: many; D: TRBD1; J: TRBJ1-6; DNA: TGTGCCAGCAGCTTAGCGCGGCAGGGGGTGCAGTCACCCCTCCACTTT; CDR3: CASSLARQGVQSPLHF
V: TRBV7-9; size: -; D: TRBD1; J: TRBJ2-7; DNA: TGTGCCAGCAGCTTAGTTGGGGACAGGACCTACTCCTACGAGCAATACTTC; CDR3: CASSLVGDRTYSYEQYF
V: TRBV24-1; size: -; D: -; J: TRBJ2-3; DNA: TGTGCCACCAGTGATAACACAGATACGCAGTATTTT; CDR3: CATSDNTDTQYF
V: TRBV7-2; size: -; D: TRBD1; J: TRBJ1-3; DNA: TGTGCCAGCAGCTTAGATGGGACAGGAGTTAGCTCTGGAAACACCATATATTTT; CDR3: CASSLDGTGVSSGNTIYF
V: TRBV28; size: few; D: TRBD1; J: TRBJ2-7; DNA: TGTGCCAGCAGTTATTCCGGGACAGATTACGAGCAGTACTTC; CDR3: CASSYSGTDYEQYF
V: TRBV20-1; size: few; D: TRBD2; J: TRBJ2-2; DNA: TGCAGTGCTAGGGGCGGGAGCGCGAACACCGGGGAGCTGTTTTTT; CDR3: CSARGGSANTGELFF
V: TRBV10-2; size: -; D: TRBD1; J: TRBJ2-5; DNA: TGCGCCAGCAGTGAAAGGGGTAGACAGGGTGAACAAGAGACCCAGTACTTC; CDR3: CASSERGRQGEQETQYF
V: TRBV7-2; size: -; D: -; J: TRBJ2-1; DNA: TGTGCCAGCAGCTTAGTTCTGCGGGGTGGCTCCTACAATGAGCAGTTCTTC; CDR3: CASSLVLRGGSYNEQFF
V: TRBV4-3; size: -; D: -; J: TRBJ1-6; DNA: TGCGCCAGCAGCCCGGGGGGGACCCTCCACTTT; CDR3: CASSPGGTLHF
V: TRBV29-1; size: few; D: -; J: TRBJ2-7; DNA: TGCAGCGTTGACGAACAGGGTTCCTACGAGCAGTACTTC; CDR3: CSVDEQGSYEQYF
V: TRBV12-3/TRBV12-4; size: few; D: -; J: TRBJ1-3; DNA: TGTGCCAGCAGTTTTTCTCGCTCTGGAAACACCATATATTTT; CDR3: CASSFSRSGNTIYF
V: TRBV28; size: -; D: -; J: TRBJ1-2; DNA: TGTGCCAGCAGTTGGGCCATAGGCGGGAATGGCTACACCTTC; CDR3: CASSWAIGGNGYTF
V: TRBV4-2; size: -; D: TRBD2; J: TRBJ2-2; DNA: TGTGCCAGCAGCCAAGCGGGGGGGATCTCCGGGGAGCTGTTTTTT; CDR3: CASSQAGGISGELFF
V: TRBV28; size: many; D: -; J: TRBJ1-6; DNA: TGTGCCAGCAGTTTCGAGACAGGTGGTTCACCCCTCCACTTT; CDR3: CASSFETGGSPLHF